The entry below describes one T cell receptor beta chain. The sample belongs to a study of cytomegalovirus exposure and HLA in healthy donors. Profiled with immunoSEQ multiplex PCR; TCRdb holds only in-frame clones, not every one. The sample records some 98,000 clones, roughly 87% being singletons. While the first cohort had around 700 subjects, the donors belonged to the separate validation cohort of more than 95 subjects. The germline V gene has CDR1 MGHDK and CDR2 SYGVNS. The ends were cut back, 1 base at V and 5 bases at J, with 6 bases in the middle. The CDR3 is 13 amino acids. The clonotype was recovered from a man younger than 30 in good health and CMV-seropositive. This sequence joins TRBV25-1 and TRBJ1-5; D remains ambiguous. The sequencing input was PBMCs. In DNA form, the CDR3 reads TGTGCCAGCAGTGAATCCGGAGATCAGCCCCAGCATTTT. Its protein product is CASSESGDQPQHF.